The rows below give T cell receptor beta chains drawn from one sample of a study of T cell responses to AZD1222 COVID-19 vaccine. Repertoires were generated with immunoSEQ multiplex PCR, while TCRdb's copy carries only in-frame clones and drops some. This table has some 150,000 clones, more than 85% appearing once. This specimen consisted of peripheral blood, obtained 28 days after the second AZD1222 dose. All receptors come from an adult who received the AZD1222 COVID-19 vaccine. CDR3s include the opening cysteine and the closing phenylalanine or tryptophan. Each record gives: CDR3 protein, CDR3 DNA, CDR3 length, clone size, D gene, V gene, J gene. D genes are given only for firm matches. Clone size is shown for a subset of rows, as once, few, many or a class of expanded clone.

CASSQDKREFNNEQFF	TGTGCCAGCAGCCAAGACAAGCGGGAGTTCAACAATGAGCAGTTCTTC	16	.	TRBD2	TRBV4-2	TRBJ2-1
CASSNELTNEQFF	TGCGCCAGCAGCAACGAACTAACGAATGAGCAGTTCTTC	13	.	.	TRBV5-1	TRBJ2-1
CASSYFGGGKEQYF	TGTGCCAGCAGTTACTTTGGGGGAGGCAAAGAGCAGTACTTC	14	.	.	TRBV6-5	TRBJ2-7
CASSQDDGGSKGYTF	TGTGCCAGCAGCCAAGATGATGGGGGCTCTAAGGGCTACACCTTC	15	.	.	TRBV3-1/TRBV3-2	TRBJ1-2
CASRPVTNTEAFF	TGTGCCAGCAGACCTGTAACGAACACTGAAGCTTTCTTT	13	.	.	TRBV28	TRBJ1-1
CASSFDRASTDTQYF	TGTGCCAGCAGCTTTGACAGGGCGAGCACAGATACGCAGTATTTT	15	.	TRBD1	TRBV7-3	TRBJ2-3
CASSRSTNEKLFF	TGCGCCAGCAGCAGGTCGACTAATGAAAAACTGTTTTTT	13	.	.	TRBV10-1	TRBJ1-4
CASRPSGEKLAGVIVEQYF	TGTGCCAGCAGACCCTCCGGAGAGAAACTAGCGGGAGTTATAGTCGAGCAGTACTTC	19	.	TRBD2	TRBV7-3	TRBJ2-7
CASRWTSGAYYEQYF	TGTGCCAGCAGGTGGACTAGCGGAGCATACTACGAGCAGTACTTC	15	once	TRBD2	TRBV6-5	TRBJ2-7
CASSVRGMNTGELFF	TGTGCCAGCAGCGTTAGAGGGATGAACACCGGGGAGCTGTTTTTT	15	.	.	TRBV7-9	TRBJ2-2
CATSRRTTNEKLFF	TGTGCCACCAGCCGCAGAACAACTAATGAAAAACTGTTTTTT	14	.	.	TRBV15	TRBJ1-4
CAISESLGSVQETQYF	TGTGCCATCAGTGAGTCGTTAGGGTCCGTCCAAGAGACCCAGTACTTC	16	.	.	TRBV10-3	TRBJ2-5
CASSSGQGNYGYTF	TGTGCCAGCAGTTCGGGACAGGGGAACTATGGCTACACCTTC	14	once	TRBD1	TRBV28	TRBJ1-2
CAISESTETDTQYF	TGTGCCATCAGTGAGTCAACTGAAACAGATACGCAGTATTTT	14	few	.	TRBV10-3	TRBJ2-3
CASSPDSPRDEKLFF	TGTGCCAGCTCACCCGACAGCCCTAGGGATGAAAAACTGTTTTTT	15	.	.	TRBV18	TRBJ1-4
CAISGLADEQFF	TGTGCCATCAGTGGACTAGCCGATGAGCAGTTCTTC	12	.	TRBD2	TRBV10-3	TRBJ2-1
CASSLQLTANTEAFF	TGTGCCAGCAGCCTTCAACTGACGGCGAACACTGAAGCTTTCTTT	15	.	.	TRBV28	TRBJ1-1
CASSFRFVAENTEAFF	TGTGCCAGTAGTTTCCGTTTCGTGGCAGAGAACACTGAAGCTTTCTTT	16	.	.	TRBV19	TRBJ1-1
CASSLRSTNEKLFF	TGCGCCAGCAGCTTGAGATCAACTAATGAAAAACTGTTTTTT	14	.	.	TRBV5-1	TRBJ1-4
CASSPGQPGNTGELFF	TGTGCCAGCAGCCCGGGACAACCCGGGAACACCGGGGAGCTGTTTTTT	16	.	.	TRBV7-6	TRBJ2-2
CASSLGTAGNTIYF	TGTGCCAGCAGCCTCGGGACGGCTGGAAACACCATATATTTT	14	.	.	TRBV7-9	TRBJ1-3
CASSPEFNTEAFF	TGTGCCAGCTCCCCGGAGTTCAACACTGAAGCTTTCTTT	13	.	.	TRBV18	TRBJ1-1
CASSLADEYEAFF	TGTGCCAGCAGTTTGGCAGATGAATACGAAGCTTTCTTT	13	.	.	TRBV6-5	TRBJ1-1
CASGTGQDPSGNTIYF	TGTGCTAGTGGTACCGGACAGGATCCCTCTGGAAACACCATATATTTT	16	.	TRBD1	TRBV12-5	TRBJ1-3
CSVDSASGNTIYF	TGCAGCGTTGACAGTGCCTCTGGAAACACCATATATTTT	13	once	.	TRBV29-1	TRBJ1-3
CASSLAGATNEKLFF	TGCGCCAGCAGCTTGGCAGGAGCAACTAATGAAAAACTGTTTTTT	15	once	.	TRBV5-1	TRBJ1-4
CASSLLASGYNEQFF	TGTGCCAGCAGCTTGCTGGCTAGCGGCTACAATGAGCAGTTCTTC	15	.	TRBD2	TRBV5-6	TRBJ2-1
CASSPSRTRDSPLHF	TGTGCCAGCTCACCGTCGAGGACGCGGGATTCACCCCTCCACTTT	15	.	.	TRBV18	TRBJ1-6
CASSRRFGTGVAGYTF	TGTGCCAGCAGCCGCAGATTCGGGACAGGGGTGGCTGGCTACACCTTC	16	.	TRBD1	TRBV11-3	TRBJ1-2
CASRGGDYGYTF	TGTGCCAGCAGGGGTGGGGACTATGGCTACACCTTC	12	.	.	TRBV27	TRBJ1-2
CASSPQGYTGELFF	TGTGCCAGCAGCCCCCAGGGGTATACCGGGGAGCTGTTTTTT	14	.	.	TRBV14	TRBJ2-2
CASSGVGSAGTEAFF	TGTGCCAGCAGCGGCGTAGGGTCAGCGGGGACTGAAGCTTTCTTT	15	.	.	TRBV9	TRBJ1-1
CASSRNYRAPNYGYTF	TGTGCCAGTAGTAGGAATTACAGGGCTCCTAACTATGGCTACACCTTC	16	.	.	TRBV19	TRBJ1-2
CASHPRGAGPQHF	TGTGCCAGCCACCCCAGGGGGGCTGGGCCCCAGCATTTT	13	.	TRBD1	TRBV6-4	TRBJ1-5
CATSRTGDREWQPQHF	TGTGCCACCAGCAGAACCGGAGACAGGGAGTGGCAGCCCCAGCATTTT	16	.	TRBD1	TRBV15	TRBJ1-5
CAISGEGYYGYTF	TGTGCCATCAGTGGTGAGGGATACTATGGCTACACCTTC	13	.	.	TRBV10-3	TRBJ1-2
CASSSTGLVAGFDEQFF	TGTGCCAGCAGCTCTACAGGGTTGGTGGCGGGATTCGATGAGCAGTTCTTC	17	.	.	TRBV7-9	TRBJ2-1
CASPRAMISGANVLTF	TGTGCCAGCCCCAGGGCCATGATCTCTGGGGCCAACGTCCTGACTTTC	16	.	.	TRBV21-1	TRBJ2-6
CASSVIGANTGELFF	TGTGCCAGCAGCGTAATAGGAGCCAACACCGGGGAGCTGTTTTTT	15	.	.	TRBV9	TRBJ2-2
CASSYPNSPLHF	TGTGCCAGCAGTTACCCGAATTCACCCCTCCACTTT	12	once	.	TRBV6-5	TRBJ1-6
CASSQDREGTIYF	TGCGCCAGCAGCCAAGATCGTGAGGGCACCATATATTTT	13	.	.	TRBV4-3	TRBJ1-3
CASSFSQGDGYTF	TGTGCCAGCAGCTTTTCGCAGGGTGACGGCTACACCTTC	13	.	.	TRBV5-8	TRBJ1-2
CASSQTFTNINSPLHF	TGCGCCAGCAGCCAAACATTTACAAACATTAATTCACCCCTCCACTTT	16	.	.	TRBV4-1	TRBJ1-6